The sequence of this T cell receptor beta chain was determined in a study of Graves' ophthalmopathy and Graves' hyperthyroidism. Whole-study findings and limits: Discrimination between ophthalmopathy and stable hyperthyroidism by a 13-signature model showed about 89% sensitivity and 70% to 82% specificity. Detection in blood was also observed for most expanded thyroid clonotypes above 0.001 frequency.

The CDR3 totals 16 residues. V shed 6 bases, J shed 8 bases, and the junction held 17 bases outside the gene matches. Germline CDR1 reads SEHNR; CDR2 reads FQNEAQ (reference sequence). This clonotype was observed a few times. Its antigen is not identified. Amplification of TCR beta CDR3 regions used RNA transcripts. Following a first-round RT-PCR that used HTBI primers, a second-round multiplex PCR was carried out. TCRdb independently ran MiXCR on the multiplex PCR reads; one entry per CDR3 protein. The table includes 500,000 to 600,000 distinct CDR3 sequences, approximately 35% detected once. This sequence joins TRBV7-9 and TRBJ1-2, with 8 bases that match TRBD1. Material for sequencing was peripheral blood or thyroid tissue (not recorded which). The receptor comes from an adult man with Graves' hyperthyroidism. The CDR3 DNA sequence: TGTGCCAGCAGTTTTCACCGGACAGGGCCCGCCGGGGGCTACACCTTC. This codes for CASSFHRTGPAGGYTF.